The 13 T cell receptor beta chains listed next were all sequenced from one sample in a study of B cell selection in AIRE deficiency (dated by TCRdb to between 2017 and 2020). For sorting, regulatory T cells were defined as CD4+CD25hiCD127low/negative cells. Preparation of the library involved the immunoSEQ multiplex PCR assay. What TCRdb holds here is the immuneACCESS table cut down to in-frame rearrangements. Part of the clones is not present; checked against another copy, under half of the missing clones reflect an unresolved V gene, and the others are unexplained. A total of about 18,000 clones appear in this sample, about 92% of them only once. 0.85% to 1% of the sample is taken by the ten largest. The sequencing input was CD4+CD25+ Tregs sorted from PBMCs. The receptors come from a human donor in good health.

The chain employs TRBV7-9 and TRBJ1-1; tentative D call: TRBD1 (6 bases). This CDR3 is 16 amino acids long. Deletions cut 5 bases from V and 0 bases from J, with 16 bases between. Per the germline V gene, CDR1 is SEHNR and CDR2 is FQNEAQ (reference sequence). CDR3 in DNA: TGTGCCAGCAGCCATCGGGACACCAGTTTGAACACTGAAGCTTTCTTT. Its protein product is CASSHRDTSLNTEAFF. Full variable domain (outside the CDR3, taken from reference TRBV7-9 and TRBJ1-1): DTGVSQNPRHKITKRGQNVTFRCDPISEHNRLYWYRQTLGQGPEFLTYFQNEAQLEKSRLLSDRFSAERPKGSFSTLEIQRTEQGDSAMYLCASSHRDTSLNTEAFFGQGTRLTVV.

The gene calls are TRBV4-1 and TRBJ2-5, with no clear D. CDR1 MGHRA and CDR2 YSYEKL come from the germline V gene. V was clipped by 1 base and J by 1 base, with 16 bases between them. The CDR3 runs to 17 residues. DNA for the CDR3: TGCGCCAGCAGCCAAGGTCCATCGCCCCCTCTCCAAGAGACCCAGTACTTC. Translation gives CASSQGPSPPLQETQYF.

This clone was recorded once. This sequence joins TRBV7-2 and TRBJ2-2; TRBD2 is a possible D gene (5 bases). The V end was cut by 5 bases, the J end by 5 bases, with 12 bases between. Looked up from germline, CDR1 is SGHTA and CDR2 is FQGNSA. This CDR3 spans 14 amino acids. DNA of the CDR3: TGTGCCAGCAGCCCCAAGAGGGTAACCGGGGAGCTGTTTTTT. It codes for CASSPKRVTGELFF.

In its sample, this clone was seen once. The J gene is TRBJ2-1, the V gene TRBV29-1, with D unresolved. Deletions cut 3 bases from V and 4 bases from J, with 4 bases between. CDR1 is SQVTM, CDR2 ANQGSEA, per germline. CDR3 size: 11 residues. CDR3 bases: TGCAGCGTTGATCGGTACAATGAGCAGTTCTTC. This translates into CSVDRYNEQFF.

This chain joins TRBV7-5 and TRBJ2-3; the D call in the table, TRBD1, was not verified against the DNA. TRBV7-5 is designated a pseudogene. This CDR3 contains 15 residues. CDR3 sequence (DNA): TGTGCCAGCAGCTTAGGGGACAGGATCACAGATACGCAGTATTTT. It encodes CASSLGDRITDTQYF.

V usage is TRBV28 and J usage is TRBJ2-5, with D perhaps TRBD2 (5 bases). V was trimmed by 1 base and J by 5 bases, leaving 8 bases between them. The CDR3 sequence is 13 residues long. Germline loops: CDR1 MDHEN, CDR2 SYDVKM. The CDR3 bases are TGTGCCAGCAGTTTATCCGGGAAGGAGACCCAGTACTTC. Protein: CASSLSGKETQYF.

This clone was observed a single time. This chain joins TRBV7-3 and TRBJ2-1; tentatively, D is TRBD1 or TRBD2 (5 bases each). V lost 5 bases to trimming and J lost 7 bases, with 15 bases between them. Per the germline V gene, CDR1 is SGHTA and CDR2 is FQGTGA. The CDR3 totals 14 residues. The CDR3 loop is CASSPPTRTNEQFF. CDR3 DNA sequence: TGTGCCAGCAGCCCACCTACTAGGACAAATGAGCAGTTCTTC. The variable domain in full, with the rest retrieved from reference TRBV7-3 and TRBJ2-1, is GAGVSQTPSNKVTEKGKYVELRCDPISGHTALYWYRQSLGQGPEFLIYFQGTGAADDSGLPNDRFFAVRPEGSVSTLKIQRTERGDSAVYLCASSPPTRTNEQFFGPGTRLTVL.

The V call is TRBV7-3, the J call TRBJ2-1; 12 nucleotides line up with TRBD2. Germline lookup yields CDR1 SGHTA and CDR2 FQGTGA. This CDR3 is built from 17 residues. J gave up 9 bases and V 3 bases, and 12 bases lay outside the gene matches. The DNA for the CDR3 is TGTGCCAGCAGCTTGACTCAGACTAGCGGGAGCTTCGGTGAGCAGTTCTTC. As protein: CASSLTQTSGSFGEQFF.

This CDR3 is CASSSGWGATSGDEQFF. The CDR3 DNA follows: TGTGCCAGCAGCTCGGGCTGGGGGGCGACTAGCGGCGATGAGCAGTTCTTC. V and J are TRBV11-3 and TRBJ2-1; 9 bases line up with TRBD2. The germline V gene has CDR1 SGHNT and CDR2 YENEEA. The ends lost 4 bases at V and 8 bases at J; junction bases unmatched: 15. The CDR3 runs to 17 residues.

Here the CDR3 reads CASSLLTGANVLTF. The CDR3 nucleotides read TGTGCCAGCAGCTTACTAACTGGGGCCAACGTCCTGACTTTC. The chain is built from TRBV13 and TRBJ2-6; no firm D call. Germline CDR1 PRHDT, CDR2 FYEKMQ (reference sequence). The CDR3 length is 14 residues. Trimming removed 2 bases from V and 2 bases from J, with 4 bases in between.

CDR3 nucleotides: TGTGCCAGCAGCCCAGAGGGACTAGCGGGAACTGAGCAGTTCTTC. It specifies CASSPEGLAGTEQFF. V is TRBV7-2 and J is TRBJ2-1; 13 bases fit TRBD2. Germline assignment: CDR1 SGHTA and CDR2 FQGNSA. The CDR3 consists of 15 residues. The J segment lost 9 bases and the V segment lost 5 bases, leaving 7 bases of the junction unmatched.

The V call is TRBV4-2, the J call TRBJ2-2, with D uncertain. The V and J ends lost 1 base and 9 bases respectively, with 9 bases between them. The germline gives CDR1 LGHNA, CDR2 YNFKEQ. This CDR3 is built from 13 residues. For the CDR3, the DNA is TGTGCCAGCAGCCAAGCTGTGAATCGGGAGCTGTTTTTT. Encoded protein: CASSQAVNRELFF.

The chain is built from TRBV27 and TRBJ2-7; D may be TRBD1 (5 bases). The V gene lost 8 bases and the J gene lost 2 bases, with 16 bases spanning the gap. The V gene's germline CDR1 is MNHEY and CDR2 SMNVEV (reference sequence). This CDR3 has 14 residues. CDR3 sequence (DNA): TGTGCCAGCCCAAAGGGGTTATCAACCTACGAGCAGTACTTC. Translating gives CASPKGLSTYEQYF.